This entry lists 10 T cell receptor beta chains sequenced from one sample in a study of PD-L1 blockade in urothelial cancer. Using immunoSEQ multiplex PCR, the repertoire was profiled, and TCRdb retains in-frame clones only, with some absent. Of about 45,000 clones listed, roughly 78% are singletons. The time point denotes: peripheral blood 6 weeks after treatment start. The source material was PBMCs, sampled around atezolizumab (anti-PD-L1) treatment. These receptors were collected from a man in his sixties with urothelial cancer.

The CDR3 sequence: CASSLNRGPGEKLFF. The CDR3 DNA reads as TGTGCCAGCAGCTTAAACAGGGGGCCAGGAGAAAAACTGTTTTTT. This chain links TRBV7-8 with TRBJ1-4; TRBD1 aligns across 9 bases. The CDR3 consists of 15 residues. Germline V gives CDR1 SGHVS, CDR2 FQNEAQ. V was pared by 2 bases and J by 8 bases, with 6 bases of the junction left unmatched. The whole variable domain, filled in from reference TRBV7-8 and TRBJ1-4, reads GAGVSQSPRYKVAKRGQDVALRCDPISGHVSLFWYQQALGQGPEFLTYFQNEAQLDKSGLPSDRFFAERPEGSVSTLKIQRTQQEDSAVYLCASSLNRGPGEKLFFGSGTQLSVL.

CDR3 region: CASSVDRGEKLFF. In nucleotides, the CDR3 is TGTGCCAGTAGTGTGGACAGAGGTGAAAAACTGTTTTTT. The chain joins TRBV19 to TRBJ1-4, with D perhaps matching TRBD1 (6 bases). V lost 5 bases to trimming and J lost 7 bases, with 11 bases between them. The CDR3 extends over 13 amino acids. Germline lookup yields CDR1 LNHDA and CDR2 SQIVND (reference sequence).

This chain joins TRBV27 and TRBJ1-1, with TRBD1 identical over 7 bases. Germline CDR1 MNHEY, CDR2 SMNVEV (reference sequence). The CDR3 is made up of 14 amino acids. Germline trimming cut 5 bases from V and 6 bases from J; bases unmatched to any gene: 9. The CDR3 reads CASSRGGGAPEAFF. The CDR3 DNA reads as TGTGCCAGCAGTCGAGGAGGGGGCGCACCTGAAGCTTTCTTT.

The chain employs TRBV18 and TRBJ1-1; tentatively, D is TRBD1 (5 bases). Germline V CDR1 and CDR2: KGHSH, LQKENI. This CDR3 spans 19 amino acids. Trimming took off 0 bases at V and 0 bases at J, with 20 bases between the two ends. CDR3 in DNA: TGTGCCAGCTCACCACCGCATAGTAGGGGCAGCCGCCTGAACACTGAAGCTTTCTTT. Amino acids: CASSPPHSRGSRLNTEAFF.

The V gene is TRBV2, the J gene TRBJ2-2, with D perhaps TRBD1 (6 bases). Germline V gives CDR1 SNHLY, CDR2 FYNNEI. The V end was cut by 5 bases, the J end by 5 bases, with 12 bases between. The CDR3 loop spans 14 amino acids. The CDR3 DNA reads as TGTGCCAGCAGTTGGACAGATACGACCGGGGAGCTGTTTTTT. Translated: CASSWTDTTGELFF.

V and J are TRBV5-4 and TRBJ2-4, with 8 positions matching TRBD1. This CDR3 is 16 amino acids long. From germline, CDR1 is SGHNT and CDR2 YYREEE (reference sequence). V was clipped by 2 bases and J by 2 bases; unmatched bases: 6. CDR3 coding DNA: TGTGCCAGCAGCTTACGGACAGGGCAGCCCAAAAACATTCAGTACTTC. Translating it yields CASSLRTGQPKNIQYF. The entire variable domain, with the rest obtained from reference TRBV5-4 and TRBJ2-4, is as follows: ETGVTQSPTHLIKTRGQQVTLRCSSQSGHNTVSWYQQALGQGPQFIFQYYREEENGRGNFPPRFSGLQFPNYSSELNVNALELDDSALYLCASSLRTGQPKNIQYFGAGTRLSVL.

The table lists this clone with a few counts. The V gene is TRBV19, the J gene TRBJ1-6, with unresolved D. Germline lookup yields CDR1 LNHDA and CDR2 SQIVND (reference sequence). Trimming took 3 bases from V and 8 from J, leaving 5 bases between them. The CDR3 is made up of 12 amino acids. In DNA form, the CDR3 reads TGTGCCAGTAGTATTTTAGATTCACCCCTCCACTTT. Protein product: CASSILDSPLHF.

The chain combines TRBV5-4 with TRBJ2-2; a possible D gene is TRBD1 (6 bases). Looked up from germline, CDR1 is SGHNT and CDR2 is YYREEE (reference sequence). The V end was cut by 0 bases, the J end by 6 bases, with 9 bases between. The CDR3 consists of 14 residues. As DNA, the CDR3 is TGTGCCAGCAGCTTGGCCCCAGGGGCCGGGGAGCTGTTTTTT. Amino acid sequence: CASSLAPGAGELFF.

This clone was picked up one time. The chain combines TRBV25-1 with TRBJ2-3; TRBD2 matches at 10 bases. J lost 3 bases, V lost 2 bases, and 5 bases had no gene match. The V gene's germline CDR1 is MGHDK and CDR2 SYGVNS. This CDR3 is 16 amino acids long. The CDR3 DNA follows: TGTGCCAGCAGTGAAGGGGCTAGCGGGAGTACAGATACGCAGTATTTT. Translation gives CASSEGASGSTDTQYF. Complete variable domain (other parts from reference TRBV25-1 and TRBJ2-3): EADIYQTPRYLVIGTGKKITLECSQTMGHDKMYWYQQDPGMELHLIHYSYGVNSTEKGDLSSESTVSRIRTEHFPLTLESARPSHTSQYLCASSEGASGSTDTQYFGPGTRLTVL.

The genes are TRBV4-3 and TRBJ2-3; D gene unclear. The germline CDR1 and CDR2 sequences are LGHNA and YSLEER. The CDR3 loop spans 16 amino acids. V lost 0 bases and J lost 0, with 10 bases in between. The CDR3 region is CASSQDLAASTDTQYF. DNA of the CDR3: TGCGCCAGCAGCCAAGATCTGGCTGCTAGCACAGATACGCAGTATTTT.